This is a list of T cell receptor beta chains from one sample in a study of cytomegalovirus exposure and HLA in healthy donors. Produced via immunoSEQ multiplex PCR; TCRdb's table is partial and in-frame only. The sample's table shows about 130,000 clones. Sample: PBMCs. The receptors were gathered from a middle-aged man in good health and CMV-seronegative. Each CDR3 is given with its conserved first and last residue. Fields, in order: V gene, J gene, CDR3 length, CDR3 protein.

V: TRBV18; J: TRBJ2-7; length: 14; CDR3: CASSPGTDSYEQYF
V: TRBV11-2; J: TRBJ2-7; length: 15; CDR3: CASRRAGTGLYEQYF
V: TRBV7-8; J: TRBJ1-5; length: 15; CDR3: CASSLVRDSNQPQHF
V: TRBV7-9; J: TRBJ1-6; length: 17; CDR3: CASSLSRTGRYNSPLHF
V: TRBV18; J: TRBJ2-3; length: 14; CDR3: CASSPLTSGDTQYF
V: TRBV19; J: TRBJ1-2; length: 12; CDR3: CASSHRGGGYTF
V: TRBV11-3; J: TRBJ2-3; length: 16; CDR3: CASSWLAGVVTDTQYF
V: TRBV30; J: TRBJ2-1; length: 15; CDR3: CAWSVYSGSNNEQFF
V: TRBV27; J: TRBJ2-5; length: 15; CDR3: CASRNTGQGTETQYF
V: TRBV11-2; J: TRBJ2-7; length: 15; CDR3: CASSLAGNAFYEQYF
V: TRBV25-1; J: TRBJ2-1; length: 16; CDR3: CASSEYPPSVYNEQFF
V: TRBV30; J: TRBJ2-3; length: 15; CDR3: CAWSGRGRSTDTQYF
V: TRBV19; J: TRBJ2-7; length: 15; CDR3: CASSARLVARGEQYF
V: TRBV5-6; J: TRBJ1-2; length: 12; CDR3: CASSYGGDGYTF
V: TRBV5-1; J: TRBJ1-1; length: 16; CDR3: CASSFGAGAGNTEAFF
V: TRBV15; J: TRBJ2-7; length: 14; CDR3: CATSRVQGSYEQYF
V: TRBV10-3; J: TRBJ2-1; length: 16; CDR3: CAISSGEGVGYNEQFF
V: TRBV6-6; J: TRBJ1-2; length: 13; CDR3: CASSSPGTGGYTF
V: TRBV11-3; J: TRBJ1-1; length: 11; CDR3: CASLGGPEAFF
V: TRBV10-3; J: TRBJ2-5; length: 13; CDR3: CATLTGVGETQYF
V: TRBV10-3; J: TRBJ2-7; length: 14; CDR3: CAIRAGTGANEQYF
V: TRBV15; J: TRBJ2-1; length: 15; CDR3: CATSSLSGGGNEQFF
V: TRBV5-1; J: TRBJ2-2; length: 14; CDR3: CASKISGDTGELFF
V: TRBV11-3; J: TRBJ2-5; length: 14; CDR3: CASSTRGLGETQYF
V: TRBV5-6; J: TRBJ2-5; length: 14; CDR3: CASSFYREAPSLNF
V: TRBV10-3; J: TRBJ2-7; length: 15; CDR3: CAISEPGQGAYEQYF
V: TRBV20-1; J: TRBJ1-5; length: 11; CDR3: CSAESTQPQHF
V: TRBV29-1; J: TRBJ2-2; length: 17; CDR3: CSGAGTSGRANTGELFF
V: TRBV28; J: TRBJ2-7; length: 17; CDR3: CASSPGTGNNLAYEQYF
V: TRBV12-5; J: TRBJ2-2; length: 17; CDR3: CASGLIIAGAGTGELFF
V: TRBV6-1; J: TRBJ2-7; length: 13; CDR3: CASSLTSSYEQYF
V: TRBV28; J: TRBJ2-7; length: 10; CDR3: CASQGDEQYF
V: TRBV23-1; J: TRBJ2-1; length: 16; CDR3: CASSQPAEPSYNEQFF
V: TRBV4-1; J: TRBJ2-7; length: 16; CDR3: CASSQATSSMRAEQYF
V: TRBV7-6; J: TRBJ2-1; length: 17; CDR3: CASSLETSGGSYNEQFF
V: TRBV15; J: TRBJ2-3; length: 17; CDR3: CATSRDSTSGSADTQYF
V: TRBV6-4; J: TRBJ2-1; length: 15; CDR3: CASSDWRSSRNEQFF
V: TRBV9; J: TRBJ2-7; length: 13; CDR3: CASSVGLGYEQYF
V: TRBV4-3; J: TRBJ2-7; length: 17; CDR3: CASSQEGYPVRPYEQYF
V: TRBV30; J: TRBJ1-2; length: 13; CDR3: CAWSVAPVRGYTF
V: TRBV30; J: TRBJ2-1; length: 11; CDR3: CAWSGTGAQFF
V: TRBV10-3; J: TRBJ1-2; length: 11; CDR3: CAISEMGGYTF
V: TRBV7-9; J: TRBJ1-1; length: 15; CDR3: CARAGLKESNTEAFF
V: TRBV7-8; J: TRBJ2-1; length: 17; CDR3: CASSSRLAGGAYNEQFF
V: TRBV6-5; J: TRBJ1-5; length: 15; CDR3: CASSPVQGPNQPQHF
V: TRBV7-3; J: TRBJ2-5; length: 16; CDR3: CASSLTGLANQETQYF
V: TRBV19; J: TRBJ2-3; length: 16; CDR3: CASSMTSGTRTDTQYF
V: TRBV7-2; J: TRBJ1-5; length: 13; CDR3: CASSDMANQPQHF
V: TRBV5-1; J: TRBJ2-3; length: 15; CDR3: CASSPGTIPTDTQYF
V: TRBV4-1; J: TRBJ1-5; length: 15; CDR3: CASSQLPVARQPQHF
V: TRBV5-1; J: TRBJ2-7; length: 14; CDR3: CASSFGGSPREQYF
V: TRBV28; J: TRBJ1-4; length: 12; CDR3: CASTGQNEKLFF
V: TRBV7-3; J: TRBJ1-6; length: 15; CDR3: CASSLFGQGISPLHF
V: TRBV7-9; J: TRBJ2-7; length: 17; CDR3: CASSSRRLAGGLYEQYF
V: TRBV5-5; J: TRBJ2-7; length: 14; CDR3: CASSLVGGSYEQYF
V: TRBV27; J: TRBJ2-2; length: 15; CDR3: CASSSWTGSTGELFF
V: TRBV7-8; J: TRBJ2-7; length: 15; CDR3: CASSFGMQASYEQYF
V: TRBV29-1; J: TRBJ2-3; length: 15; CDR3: CSVEDWQGRADTQYF
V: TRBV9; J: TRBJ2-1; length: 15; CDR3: CASSVAGAGHNEQFF